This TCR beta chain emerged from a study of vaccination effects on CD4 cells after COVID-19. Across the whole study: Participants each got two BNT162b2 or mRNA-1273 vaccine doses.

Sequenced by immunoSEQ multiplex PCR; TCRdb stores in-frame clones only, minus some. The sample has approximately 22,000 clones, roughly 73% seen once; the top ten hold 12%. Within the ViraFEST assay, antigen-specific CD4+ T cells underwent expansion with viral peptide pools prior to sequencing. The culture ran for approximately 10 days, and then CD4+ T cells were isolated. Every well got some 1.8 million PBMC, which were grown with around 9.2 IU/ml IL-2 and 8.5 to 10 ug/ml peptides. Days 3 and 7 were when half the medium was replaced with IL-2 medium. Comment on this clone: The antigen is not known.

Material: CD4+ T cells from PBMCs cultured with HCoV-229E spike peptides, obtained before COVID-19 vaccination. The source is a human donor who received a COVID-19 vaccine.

The CDR3 protein is CASSLAYGAYNEQFF. CDR3 coding DNA: TGTGCCAGCAGCTTAGCGTATGGCGCCTACAATGAGCAGTTCTTC. The chain couples TRBV7-8 to TRBJ2-1; D remains unclear. Germline V gene sequence: CDR1 SGHVS, CDR2 FQNEAQ. There are 15 residues in the CDR3. V lost 0 bases and J 2 bases, leaving 8 bases between the germline ends.